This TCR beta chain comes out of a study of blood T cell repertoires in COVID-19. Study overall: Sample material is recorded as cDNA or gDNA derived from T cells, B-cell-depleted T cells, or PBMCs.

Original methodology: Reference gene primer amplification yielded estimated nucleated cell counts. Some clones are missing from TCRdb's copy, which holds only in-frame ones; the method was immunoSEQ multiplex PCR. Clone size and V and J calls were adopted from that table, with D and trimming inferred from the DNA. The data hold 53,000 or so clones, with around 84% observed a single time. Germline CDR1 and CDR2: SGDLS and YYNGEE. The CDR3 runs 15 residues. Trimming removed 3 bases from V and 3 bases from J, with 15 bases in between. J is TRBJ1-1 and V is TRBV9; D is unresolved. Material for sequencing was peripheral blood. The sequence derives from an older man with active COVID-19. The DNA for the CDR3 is TGTGCCAGCAGCGCCGGACTGACCTCCCACACTGAAGCTTTCTTT. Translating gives CASSAGLTSHTEAFF.